This is a list of T cell receptor beta chains from one sample in a study of blood T cell repertoires in COVID-19. Generated by immunoSEQ multiplex PCR, the TCRdb table keeps only in-frame clones and is missing some. In the table there are roughly 210,000 clones, 80% to 90% of which are singletons. Specimen: peripheral blood. The receptors originated from a woman older than 75 with COVID-19, enrolled during active disease. CDR3s include the opening cysteine and the closing phenylalanine or tryptophan. Fields, in order: CDR3 length, clone size, D gene, V gene, J gene, CDR3 DNA, CDR3 protein. D genes are given only for firm matches. Clone size is not always given. Where it is, it says once, few, many or a class for expanded clones.

length: 18
size: .
D: .
V: TRBV2
J: TRBJ2-3
DNA: TGTGCCAGCAGTAAGCGAGCCACCGGCAGGGCTTACACAGATACGCAGTATTTT
CDR3: CASSKRATGRAYTDTQYF

length: 14
size: .
D: .
V: TRBV10-3
J: TRBJ2-1
DNA: TGTGCCATCAGATTCGGGATTTCAGGCGATGAGCAGTTCTTC
CDR3: CAIRFGISGDEQFF

length: 14
size: .
D: TRBD1
V: TRBV6-5
J: TRBJ2-5
DNA: TGTGCCAGCGTGGAGGACAGGGGGCGAGAGACCCAGTACTTC
CDR3: CASVEDRGRETQYF

length: 15
size: .
D: TRBD1
V: TRBV2
J: TRBJ2-1
DNA: TGTGCCAGCAGTGCGGGGGACAGGCGGGCGAATGAGCAGTTCTTC
CDR3: CASSAGDRRANEQFF

length: 16
size: .
D: .
V: TRBV4-1
J: TRBJ2-3
DNA: TGCGCCAGCAGCCAAGCTAGGTCTGACAGCACAGATACGCAGTATTTT
CDR3: CASSQARSDSTDTQYF

length: 14
size: .
D: .
V: TRBV6-5
J: TRBJ1-3
DNA: TGTGCCAGCAGTTACGACAACTCTGGAAACACCATATATTTT
CDR3: CASSYDNSGNTIYF

length: 12
size: .
D: .
V: TRBV2
J: TRBJ2-7
DNA: TGTGCCAGCAGTGTGTCGTCCTACGAGCAGTACTTC
CDR3: CASSVSSYEQYF

length: 15
size: .
D: .
V: TRBV19
J: TRBJ1-6
DNA: TGTGCCAGTAGTAAGGGGCTTGGGAATAATTCACCCCTCCACTTT
CDR3: CASSKGLGNNSPLHF

length: 15
size: .
D: TRBD1
V: TRBV6-5
J: TRBJ2-3
DNA: TGTGCCAGCAGTTCGGACAGGGCGCGCACAGATACGCAGTATTTT
CDR3: CASSSDRARTDTQYF

length: 16
size: few
D: TRBD1
V: TRBV30
J: TRBJ2-6
DNA: TGTGCCTGGCTTTACAGGGGAAGGTCTGGGGCCAACGTCCTGACTTTC
CDR3: CAWLYRGRSGANVLTF

length: 15
size: .
D: TRBD1
V: TRBV7-9
J: TRBJ2-1
DNA: TGTGCCAGCAGTCGCACGGGACAGGTTGACAATGAGCAGTTCTTC
CDR3: CASSRTGQVDNEQFF

length: 16
size: .
D: .
V: TRBV18
J: TRBJ1-1
DNA: TGTGCCAGCTCACCACCTACTCAACTACAGAACACTGAAGCTTTCTTT
CDR3: CASSPPTQLQNTEAFF

length: 13
size: .
D: .
V: TRBV28
J: TRBJ1-4
DNA: TGTGCCAGCAGGGTGGGCGCAAGTGAAAAACTGTTTTTT
CDR3: CASRVGASEKLFF

length: 16
size: .
D: .
V: TRBV2
J: TRBJ2-3
DNA: TGTGCCAGCAGTGAATGGGGCCCCTACGGCACAGATACGCAGTATTTT
CDR3: CASSEWGPYGTDTQYF

length: 15
size: .
D: TRBD1
V: TRBV29-1
J: TRBJ1-5
DNA: TGCAGCGTGGCCCGGGACAGGGGTGCTAATCAGCCCCAGCATTTT
CDR3: CSVARDRGANQPQHF

length: 14
size: .
D: TRBD1
V: TRBV6-5
J: TRBJ1-2
DNA: TGTGCCAGCAGTTACTCGGGCAGGGGGCTTGGCTACACCTTC
CDR3: CASSYSGRGLGYTF

length: 14
size: .
D: .
V: TRBV14
J: TRBJ1-6
DNA: TGTGCCAGCAGCCAAGACAGGGGAAGCTCACCCCTCCACTTT
CDR3: CASSQDRGSSPLHF

length: 17
size: .
D: TRBD2
V: TRBV2
J: TRBJ2-3
DNA: TGTGCCAGCAGTGAAGCGCTCGGGGGGAGGGGAACAGATACGCAGTATTTT
CDR3: CASSEALGGRGTDTQYF

length: 15
size: .
D: TRBD1
V: TRBV19
J: TRBJ1-5
DNA: TGTGCCAGTATTAAAACAGGGGGCTACAATCAGCCCCAGCATTTT
CDR3: CASIKTGGYNQPQHF

length: 16
size: .
D: TRBD1
V: TRBV6-2/TRBV6-3
J: TRBJ1-2
DNA: TGTGCCAGCAGTTACTCGTCAGGGGGCGTCGCAGTGGGCTACACCTTC
CDR3: CASSYSSGGVAVGYTF

length: 13
size: once
D: TRBD1
V: TRBV10-3
J: TRBJ2-7
DNA: TGTGCCATCAGTGAGGGGACAGACTACGAGCAGTACTTC
CDR3: CAISEGTDYEQYF

length: 18
size: few
D: TRBD1
V: TRBV7-2
J: TRBJ1-2
DNA: TGTGCCAGCGTTAAAGGGGGGCAGGGGGCTCACCAAGCCTATGGCTACACCTTC
CDR3: CASVKGGQGAHQAYGYTF

length: 20
size: .
D: TRBD2
V: TRBV24-1
J: TRBJ2-2
DNA: TGTGCCACCAGTGACCCACCCGGGACTAGCGGGGGTGCGAACACCGGGGAGCTGTTTTTT
CDR3: CATSDPPGTSGGANTGELFF

length: 15
size: .
D: .
V: TRBV3-1/TRBV3-2
J: TRBJ2-1
DNA: TGTGCCAGCAGCCAAGACCAGGGATCCTACAATGAGCAGTTCTTC
CDR3: CASSQDQGSYNEQFF

length: 15
size: .
D: .
V: TRBV29-1
J: TRBJ2-2
DNA: TGCAGCGTTGTCGTGAGTCTGGCGAACACCGGGGAGCTGTTTTTT
CDR3: CSVVVSLANTGELFF

length: 14
size: once
D: .
V: TRBV7-9
J: TRBJ1-4
DNA: TGTGCCAGCAGCTTAGGTGCAGGGGATGAAAAACTGTTTTTT
CDR3: CASSLGAGDEKLFF

length: 15
size: .
D: .
V: TRBV5-1
J: TRBJ2-3
DNA: TGCGCCAGCAGCTTCGTGAGGGCCCGCACAGATACGCAGTATTTT
CDR3: CASSFVRARTDTQYF

length: 13
size: .
D: .
V: TRBV5-4
J: TRBJ1-2
DNA: TGTGCCAGCAGCCCGGACTCTAACTATGGCTACACCTTC
CDR3: CASSPDSNYGYTF

length: 15
size: .
D: .
V: TRBV19
J: TRBJ1-1
DNA: TGTGCCAGTAGTACCCTCACAGATACCAACACTGAAGCTTTCTTT
CDR3: CASSTLTDTNTEAFF

length: 14
size: .
D: TRBD1
V: TRBV19
J: TRBJ2-7
DNA: TGTGCCAGTAGTATAGGGGACAGGCTCTACGAGCAGTACTTC
CDR3: CASSIGDRLYEQYF

length: 16
size: .
D: TRBD2
V: TRBV6-2/TRBV6-3
J: TRBJ2-1
DNA: TGTGCCAGCAGTACCCCGAGCGGGGGGGCCTCCAATGAGCAGTTCTTC
CDR3: CASSTPSGGASNEQFF

length: 16
size: .
D: .
V: TRBV9
J: TRBJ2-1
DNA: TGTGCCAGCAGCGTAGTAGAACAGGGTGACTACAATGAGCAGTTCTTC
CDR3: CASSVVEQGDYNEQFF

length: 14
size: .
D: TRBD1
V: TRBV5-1
J: TRBJ2-5
DNA: TGCGCCAGCAGCGCGACAGGGGGCCGGGAGACCCAGTACTTC
CDR3: CASSATGGRETQYF

length: 14
size: .
D: .
V: TRBV19
J: TRBJ2-2
DNA: TGTGCCAGTGGGGGGGCGCATGGCACCGGGGAGCTGTTTTTT
CDR3: CASGGAHGTGELFF

length: 17
size: .
D: TRBD2
V: TRBV4-1
J: TRBJ2-5
DNA: TGCGCCAGCAGCCAAGATTCTAGCGGGGGGCTACGGGAGACCCAGTACTTC
CDR3: CASSQDSSGGLRETQYF

length: 15
size: .
D: TRBD2
V: TRBV6-5
J: TRBJ2-1
DNA: TGTGCCAGCAGCACAATAGCGGGGTCCTACAATGAGCAGTTCTTC
CDR3: CASSTIAGSYNEQFF

length: 16
size: .
D: TRBD1
V: TRBV11-1
J: TRBJ2-3
DNA: TGTGCCAGCAGCTTTCAGACAGGGGGCGCTTCAGATACGCAGTATTTT
CDR3: CASSFQTGGASDTQYF

length: 17
size: few
D: TRBD1
V: TRBV6-2/TRBV6-3
J: TRBJ2-7
DNA: TGTGCCAGCAGTTACTCCCGGGACAGCCAGGGGGACTACGAGCAGTACTTC
CDR3: CASSYSRDSQGDYEQYF

length: 15
size: once
D: .
V: TRBV4-1
J: TRBJ1-1
DNA: TGCGCCAGCAGCCAAGTCCAGACAATGAACACTGAAGCTTTCTTT
CDR3: CASSQVQTMNTEAFF

length: 15
size: few
D: .
V: TRBV15
J: TRBJ1-1
DNA: TGTGCCACCAGCAGAGATGGTGGCAGGAACACTGAAGCTTTCTTT
CDR3: CATSRDGGRNTEAFF

length: 13
size: .
D: .
V: TRBV28
J: TRBJ1-5
DNA: TGTGCCAGCAGTCCTAATATGGATCAGCCCCAGCATTTT
CDR3: CASSPNMDQPQHF

length: 21
size: .
D: TRBD1
V: TRBV6-1
J: TRBJ2-6
DNA: TGTGCCAGCAGTGAAGTTAATCAGGGGGCGATTGGAAGTAGTGGGGCCAACGTCCTGACTTTC
CDR3: CASSEVNQGAIGSSGANVLTF

length: 15
size: .
D: TRBD1
V: TRBV6-5
J: TRBJ1-1
DNA: TGTGCCAGCAGTTCATCCGGACAGGGCAACACTGAAGCTTTCTTT
CDR3: CASSSSGQGNTEAFF

length: 13
size: .
D: .
V: TRBV4-3
J: TRBJ2-3
DNA: TGCGCCAGCAGCCAAGACGGCACAGATACGCAGTATTTT
CDR3: CASSQDGTDTQYF

length: 13
size: .
D: .
V: TRBV15
J: TRBJ1-1
DNA: TGTGCCACCAGCGAGCGGCATAACACTGAAGCTTTCTTT
CDR3: CATSERHNTEAFF

length: 14
size: once
D: .
V: TRBV28
J: TRBJ1-1
DNA: TGTGCCAGCAGTTTCCCCGCGAGGGGGGGCCAAGCTTTCTTT
CDR3: CASSFPARGGQAFF

length: 11
size: .
D: .
V: TRBV5-6
J: TRBJ2-2
DNA: TGTGCCAGCACCCTGAGCGGGGAGCTGTTTTTT
CDR3: CASTLSGELFF